The 9 T cell receptor beta chains presented below share a single source sample, sequenced in a study of blood T cell repertoires in COVID-19. Sequenced by immunoSEQ multiplex PCR; TCRdb stores in-frame clones only, minus some. The repertoire consists of more than 95,000 clones, with over 65% occurring once and the leading ten covering under 30%. Material for sequencing was peripheral blood. Receptors were obtained from a man aged 60-69 years with acute or convalescent COVID-19.

This chain connects TRBV15 to TRBJ1-1; D might be TRBD1 (5 bases). The V and J ends lost 5 bases and 4 bases respectively, with 17 bases between them. CDR1 LNHNV and CDR2 YYDKDF come from the germline V gene (reference sequence). The CDR3 runs 15 residues. The CDR3 spells CATSRRTGGATEAFF. The CDR3 DNA sequence: TGTGCCACCAGCCGCCGAACCGGAGGGGCCACTGAAGCTTTCTTT.

V gene TRBV9 combines with J gene TRBJ1-1; perhaps TRBD1 as D (6 bases). V lost 5 bases and J 2 bases, leaving 13 bases between the germline ends. This CDR3 spans 14 amino acids. Germline V gene lookup returns CDR1 SGDLS and CDR2 YYNGEE. CDR3 coding DNA: TGTGCCAGCAGATCCGATGGGGGCAACACTGAAGCTTTCTTT. Encoded protein: CASRSDGGNTEAFF.

This chain links TRBV5-5 with TRBJ1-2; D perhaps matches TRBD1 (6 bases). Germline CDR1 SGHKS, CDR2 YYEKEE (reference sequence). V lost 4 bases and J lost 3, with 7 bases in between. The length of the CDR3 is 12 residues. CDR3 sequence (DNA): TGTGCCAGCAGCGGGACATACTATGGCTACACCTTC. As protein: CASSGTYYGYTF.

For the CDR3, the DNA is TGTGCCACCAGTGAGTGGACTAGCGTTTCCTACGAGCAGTACGTC. Its protein is CATSEWTSVSYEQYV. The genes are TRBV24-1 and TRBJ2-7, with TRBD2 identical over 9 bases. V lost 4 bases to trimming and J lost 1 base; unmatched junction nucleotides: 4. The CDR3 contains 15 residues. The germline gives CDR1 KGHDR, CDR2 SFDVKD.

The chain recombines TRBV2 with TRBJ1-4; 9 bases fit TRBD1. Trimming at V came to 5 bases and at J to 6 bases, leaving 10 bases not matched to a gene. CDR3 size: 16 residues. The germline gives CDR1 SNHLY, CDR2 FYNNEI. In DNA form, the CDR3 reads TGTGCCAGCAGTTCCTTCGGGACAGGGTTGGATGAAAAACTGTTTTTT. This codes for CASSSFGTGLDEKLFF.

The chain is built from TRBV4-2 and TRBJ2-3; TRBD2 matches 12 bases. Germline CDR1 LGHNA, CDR2 YNFKEQ. This CDR3 comprises 16 residues. V was pared by 4 bases and J by 2 bases, with 4 bases of the junction left unmatched. CDR3 sequence: CASSPRTSGITDTQYF. CDR3 bases: TGTGCCAGCAGCCCCCGGACTAGCGGGATCACAGATACGCAGTATTTT.

The J gene is TRBJ1-2, the V gene TRBV29-1, with D possibly TRBD1 on 5 matching bases. Trimming cost V 2 bases and J 2 bases, with 9 bases left between them. Germline V gene lookup returns CDR1 SQVTM and CDR2 ANQGSEA. This CDR3 has 13 residues. Here the CDR3 reads CSVESRGNYGYTF. Written as DNA, the CDR3 is TGCAGCGTTGAATCGCGGGGGAACTATGGCTACACCTTC.

This sequence joins TRBV24-1 and TRBJ2-1; a possible D gene is TRBD2 (6 bases). The length of the CDR3 is 16 residues. Trimming shortened V by 5 bases and J by 0 bases, and 13 bases separated the two germline ends. The germline V gene encodes CDR1 KGHDR and CDR2 SFDVKD. CDR3 nucleotides: TGTGCCACCAGTGGAGTGGGACTGAGCTCCTACAATGAGCAGTTCTTC. Encoded protein: CATSGVGLSSYNEQFF.

Comment on this clone: The same CDR3 also results from other DNA sequences found in this sample. This chain connects TRBV7-2 to TRBJ2-5, with 9 bases matching TRBD1. Germline lookup yields CDR1 SGHTA and CDR2 FQGNSA. Trimming took 5 bases from V and 3 from J; bases not matched to a gene: 4. The CDR3 spans 14 residues. CDR3 nucleotide sequence: TGTGCCAGCAGCCCCCGGACAGGGGAAGAGACCCAGTACTTC. The encoded protein is CASSPRTGEETQYF.